These T cell receptor beta chains were read from a single sample in a study of blood T cell repertoires in COVID-19. Assay: immunoSEQ multiplex PCR; the TCRdb copy retains only in-frame clones and omits some. Here the sample spans about 170,000 clones, around 81% being singletons. Sequencing was done on a sample of peripheral blood. All receptors derive from a human donor with acute or convalescent COVID-19. The donor label of this sample is uncertain. Both conserved end residues are part of each CDR3. The order of the fields is V gene, clone size, D gene, J gene, CDR3 DNA, CDR3 protein. A D gene is named only where the DNA matches it firmly. Clone size is shown for a subset of rows, as once, few, many or a class of expanded clone.

V: TRBV19
size: -
D: -
J: TRBJ1-5
DNA: TGTGCCAGTAGTATAGATGGGGGGGCGATTCCTTCTAGCAATCAGCCCCAGCATTTT
CDR3: CASSIDGGAIPSSNQPQHF

V: TRBV6-6
size: -
D: -
J: TRBJ1-5
DNA: TGTGCCAGCAGCCCAGAGACGGCGGGTTATGTGCCCCAGCATTTT
CDR3: CASSPETAGYVPQHF

V: TRBV20-1
size: -
D: -
J: TRBJ1-1
DNA: TGCAGTGCTAGTTCCTTCCGGGACACTGAAGCTTTCTTT
CDR3: CSASSFRDTEAFF

V: TRBV27
size: -
D: TRBD1
J: TRBJ1-5
DNA: TGTGCCAGCAGTCCCAGACAGGGGCTATCGGCCCAGCATTTT
CDR3: CASSPRQGLSAQHF

V: TRBV30
size: -
D: -
J: TRBJ1-2
DNA: TGTGCCTGGAGTTCGGGAGCCGGCTACACCTTC
CDR3: CAWSSGAGYTF

V: TRBV5-5
size: -
D: -
J: TRBJ1-1
DNA: TGTGCCAGCAGCTATTTCGACAGGATGAACACTGAAGCTTTCTTT
CDR3: CASSYFDRMNTEAFF

V: TRBV3-1/TRBV3-2
size: once
D: -
J: TRBJ2-5
DNA: TGTGCCAGCAGCCAACGGCCCGGTGCGGGACTTCAAGAGACCCAGTACTTC
CDR3: CASSQRPGAGLQETQYF

V: TRBV10-3
size: -
D: -
J: TRBJ1-5
DNA: TGTGCCATCAGTGAGTCAACAGGTAGCAATCAGCCCCAGCATTTT
CDR3: CAISESTGSNQPQHF

V: TRBV11-2
size: once
D: -
J: TRBJ2-1
DNA: TGTGCCAGCAGCTTAGCAGGATACAATGAGCAGTTCTTC
CDR3: CASSLAGYNEQFF

V: TRBV9
size: -
D: -
J: TRBJ2-7
DNA: TGTGCCAGCAGCGTTACGACGCAGGGCTACGAGCAGTACTTC
CDR3: CASSVTTQGYEQYF

V: TRBV23-1
size: -
D: TRBD1
J: TRBJ1-2
DNA: TGCGCCAGCAACCTGGACAGGATTAACTATGGCTACACCTTC
CDR3: CASNLDRINYGYTF

V: TRBV18
size: -
D: TRBD2
J: TRBJ2-3
DNA: TGTGCCAGCTCACCAATAGCGGGGGGGGGCACAGATACGCAGTATTTT
CDR3: CASSPIAGGGTDTQYF

V: TRBV25-1
size: -
D: -
J: TRBJ2-4
DNA: TGTGCCAGCAGTGAGGGGAGGGGGGCCAAAAACATTCAGTACTTC
CDR3: CASSEGRGAKNIQYF

V: TRBV6-6
size: -
D: -
J: TRBJ2-3
DNA: TGTGCCAGCAGTTACTCGAATGCAGGGCCCACAGATACGCAGTATTTT
CDR3: CASSYSNAGPTDTQYF

V: TRBV19
size: -
D: -
J: TRBJ2-7
DNA: TGTGCCAGTAGTTCACAACCCTCGGGGGAGCAGTACTTC
CDR3: CASSSQPSGEQYF

V: TRBV14
size: once
D: TRBD1
J: TRBJ2-7
DNA: TGTGCCAGCAGCCGGGCCGGGACAGGACCTGCCCAGTACTTC
CDR3: CASSRAGTGPAQYF

V: TRBV30
size: -
D: -
J: TRBJ1-1
DNA: TGTGCCTGCCGTCGGGGATCCGAAGCTTTCTTT
CDR3: CACRRGSEAFF

V: TRBV7-2
size: -
D: -
J: TRBJ1-4
DNA: TGTGCCAGCAGCCCCCCCCGAGGAAAACTGTTTTTT
CDR3: CASSPPRGKLFF

V: TRBV3-1/TRBV3-2
size: -
D: TRBD2
J: TRBJ2-3
DNA: TGTGCCAGCAGCCAAGATAAGACCGGGACTAGCCCGTATTTT
CDR3: CASSQDKTGTSPYF